These 20 T cell receptor beta chains originate from one sample sequenced in a study of T cells after yellow fever vaccination. TCRdb redid the calling of the 5' RACE reads with MiXCR, one entry per CDR3 protein. The repertoire holds some 22,000 distinct CDR3 sequences, with less than 5.5% as singletons. The material sequenced was PBMCs, either bulk or a sorted T-cell subset (CD4+, CD8+, memory, or dextramer-sorted; not recorded which), taken about 49 days after the first yellow fever vaccination. These receptors were taken from a man aged 18 to 30 who received the YFV17D yellow fever vaccine.

This clonotype was detected ten times or more. The chain combines TRBV5-1 with TRBJ1-1, with D uncertain. The germline V gene encodes CDR1 SGHRS and CDR2 YFSETQ. Trimming took 1 base from V and 8 from J, leaving 12 bases between them. CDR3 length equals 13 residues. This CDR3 reads CASSLIERQEAFF. The CDR3 DNA sequence: TGCGCCAGCAGCTTGATCGAGAGGCAGGAAGCTTTCTTT.

At least ten counts were recorded for this clonotype. The chain recombines TRBV6-5 with TRBJ1-3; D is ambiguous. The germline gives CDR1 MNHEY, CDR2 SVGAGI. The CDR3 is made up of 13 amino acids. V gave up 6 bases and J gave up 0 bases, with 6 bases separating them. The CDR3 sequence: CASRRYSGNTIYF. The CDR3 nucleotides read TGTGCCAGCAGAAGATACTCTGGAAACACCATATATTTT.

This clonotype was seen repeatedly, ten times or more. The V gene is TRBV3-1, the J gene TRBJ1-2; tentative D call: TRBD1 (5 bases). CDR3 length equals 16 residues. V lost 4 bases to trimming and J lost 0 bases, with 15 bases between them. CDR1 and CDR2 from the germline V gene are LGHDT and YNNKEL (reference sequence). The CDR3 nucleotides read TGTGCCAGCAGCCGATCGATCGGGGGAGCTAACTATGGCTACACCTTC. It yields the protein CASSRSIGGANYGYTF.

This clonotype was seen at least ten times. The chain links TRBV19 to TRBJ1-2; D may be TRBD1 (6 bases). V lost 5 bases and J lost 4, with 17 bases in between. This CDR3 is built from 15 residues. CDR1 and CDR2 from the germline V gene are LNHDA and SQIVND (reference sequence). In DNA form, the CDR3 reads TGTGCCAGTAGTCCACAGGGTCTTGCGAGCTATGGCTACACCTTC. Translation: CASSPQGLASYGYTF.

Notes on this clonotype: This could be a read error, since a much larger clone is one nucleotide away. J is TRBJ2-1 and V is TRBV9; D remains ambiguous. The CDR3 is made up of 15 amino acids. Per germline, CDR1 SGDLS and CDR2 YYNGEE. Trimming shortened V by 4 bases and J by 6 bases, and 17 bases separated the two germline ends. CDR3 DNA sequence: TGTGCCAGCAGCCCTGGCGGACGGATTTTCAATGAGCAGTTCTTC. Translation gives CASSPGGRIFNEQFF.

There are many counts of this clonotype. This rearrangement joins TRBV12-3 or TRBV12-4 to TRBJ2-5; D may be TRBD2 (5 bases). CDR3 length: 13 amino acids. V lost 4 bases and J 6 bases, leaving 12 bases between the germline ends. The CDR3: CASSSTSRKTQYF. CDR3 coding DNA: TGTGCCAGCAGTTCAACTAGTCGAAAGACCCAGTACTTC.

There are many counts of this clonotype. This sequence joins TRBV10-3 and TRBJ2-5, with 7 bases fitting TRBD1. CDR3 length: 12 amino acids. V trimming: 7 bases; J trimming: 4 bases; junction bases outside the gene matches: 3. CDR1 and CDR2 from the germline V gene are ENHRY and SYGVKD. The CDR3 region has the DNA TGTGCCATCAAAACAGGGGCAGAGACCCAGTACTTC. This sequence encodes CAIKTGAETQYF.

This clonotype was counted many times. The rearrangement uses TRBV27 and TRBJ1-1, with 9 bases lining up with TRBD1. The CDR3 is 12 amino acids. Trimming at V came to 6 bases and at J to 5 bases, leaving 1 base not matched to a gene. Germline V gene data show CDR1 as MNHEY and CDR2 as SMNVEV (reference sequence). Here the CDR3 reads CASRTGGTEAFF. In DNA form, the CDR3 reads TGTGCCAGCAGGACAGGGGGGACTGAAGCTTTCTTT.

In this sample, this clonotype turned up many times. The chain's CDR3 is CSVGEPTPYGYTF. CDR3 bases: TGCAGCGTTGGAGAGCCGACCCCTTATGGCTACACCTTC. J is TRBJ1-2 and V is TRBV29-1; D not certain. The germline V gene has CDR1 SQVTM and CDR2 ANQGSEA. Between the trimmed V and J ends, which lost 4 bases and 5 bases, there was a span of 14 bases. The CDR3 extends over 13 amino acids.

This clonotype was seen at least ten times. This chain uses TRBV27 with TRBJ1-6; D uncertain. V was trimmed by 0 bases and J by 6 bases, leaving 6 bases between them. Germline assignment: CDR1 MNHEY and CDR2 SMNVEV (reference sequence). The CDR3 extends over 14 amino acids. The CDR3 coding sequence is TGTGCCAGCAGTTTATCAGTTTTTAATTCACCCCTCCACTTT. It yields the protein CASSLSVFNSPLHF.

This clonotype has at least ten counts. The rearrangement uses TRBV29-1 and TRBJ2-5; 7 positions agree with TRBD2. Unmatched junction bases numbered 0, after V lost 4 bases and J lost 1 base. The CDR3 has 12 residues. From germline, CDR1 is SQVTM and CDR2 ANQGSEA. The CDR3 region has the DNA TGCAGCGTTGCGGGGGGCCAAGAGACCCAGTACTTC. Protein sequence: CSVAGGQETQYF. Using reference TRBV29-1 and TRBJ2-5 for the parts outside the CDR3, the full variable domain is SAVISQKPSRDICQRGTSLTIQCQVDSQVTMMFWYRQQPGQSLTLIATANQGSEATYESGFVIDKFPISRPNLTFSTLTVSNMSPEDSSIYLCSVAGGQETQYFGPGTRLLVL.

This clonotype has only one observation. A read error may be the cause here, since a much bigger clone is one base away. The rearrangement links TRBV20-1 to TRBJ2-5, with a possible D match to TRBD1 (6 bases). Germline V gene sequence: CDR1 DFQATT, CDR2 SNEGSKA (reference sequence). The CDR3 has 13 amino acids. V shed 3 bases and J shed 2 bases, with 10 bases lying between them. The CDR3 sequence: CSASHTGQETQYF. In DNA form, the CDR3 reads TGCAGTGCTAGTCACACAGGGCAAGAGACCCAGTACTTC.

This clonotype was found many times. In DNA form, the CDR3 reads TGTGCCAGTAGCTTAGCCCCCAGGAACAATGAGCAGTTCTTC. It yields the protein CASSLAPRNNEQFF. The gene calls are TRBV12-3 or TRBV12-4 and TRBJ2-1; D not certain. The CDR3 runs 14 residues. Trimming stripped 9 bases from V and 5 bases from J, with 17 bases between.

This clonotype was found many times. The rearrangement uses TRBV6-1 and TRBJ2-1, with D uncertain. This CDR3 region has 14 residues. The ends were cut back, 8 bases at V and 0 bases at J, with 11 bases in the middle. Germline V lookup: CDR1 MNHNS, CDR2 SASEGT. DNA for the CDR3: TGTGCCAGCGAAGAACCTAGCTCCTACAATGAGCAGTTCTTC. It is translated as CASEEPSSYNEQFF.

This clonotype was observed a handful of times. The chain recombines TRBV28 with TRBJ1-1; no firm D call. The V gene lost 3 bases and the J gene lost 10 bases, with 15 bases spanning the gap. There are 13 residues in the CDR3. Germline-derived CDR1 and CDR2 are MDHEN and SYDVKM. This CDR3 is CASSFDGIWGAFF. The CDR3 nucleotides are TGTGCCAGCAGTTTTGACGGCATTTGGGGAGCTTTCTTT.

Points on this clonotype: Being one base from a much bigger clone, this may be a read error. The CDR3 does not close with the conserved phenylalanine or tryptophan, likely indicating a read error. The chain links TRBV19 to TRBJ1-1, with a possible D match to TRBD1 (5 bases). The V end was cut by 6 bases, the J end by 3 bases, with 14 bases between. This CDR3 is built from 14 residues. Germline CDR1 is LNHDA and CDR2 is SQIVND (reference sequence). CDR3 bases: TGTGCCAGTAGGAACCCAGGGTTGGACACTGAAGCTTTCCTT. Translating gives CASRNPGLDTEAFL.

At least ten counts were recorded for this clonotype. The chain recombines TRBV6-1 with TRBJ2-5; 13 bases line up with TRBD2. V trimming: 4 bases; J trimming: 4 bases; junction bases outside the gene matches: 3. This CDR3 region has 15 residues. Germline V CDR1 and CDR2: MNHNS, SASEGT. The CDR3, as DNA: TGTGCCAGCAGTGCACTAGCGGGGGGGCCAGAGACCCAGTACTTC. Its translation: CASSALAGGPETQYF.

There are many counts of this clonotype. V gene TRBV7-9 combines with J gene TRBJ2-3, with TRBD2 matching over 9 bases. Looked up from germline, CDR1 is SEHNR and CDR2 is FQNEAQ (reference sequence). The junction had 9 bases not matched to a gene; V was cut back by 2 bases and J by 3 bases. The CDR3 has 17 residues. CDR3 nucleotide sequence: TGTGCCAGCAGCTTAATTTGGCGGGGGGGTGCGACAGATACGCAGTATTTT. It codes for CASSLIWRGGATDTQYF.

This clonotype was detected ten times or more. The V gene is TRBV7-9, the J gene TRBJ2-2; the match to TRBD2 covers 7 bases. The germline V gene has CDR1 SEHNR and CDR2 FQNEAQ (reference sequence). This CDR3 comprises 16 residues. Unmatched junction bases numbered 7, after V lost 5 bases and J lost 1 base. CDR3 DNA: TGTGCCAGCAGCCCGCGAACGGGGGGGAACACCGGGGAGCTGTTTTTT. Translating gives CASSPRTGGNTGELFF.

This clonotype appeared a few times. The V and J genes are TRBV12-3 or TRBV12-4 and TRBJ1-2; D gene unclear. V lost 6 bases, J lost 2 bases, and 10 bases lay in between. This CDR3 has 13 residues. CDR3 region: CASSSGLNYGYTF. The CDR3 bases are TGTGCCAGCAGCTCAGGACTGAACTATGGCTACACCTTC.